This TCR beta chain was documented in a study of T cell clonality in common variable immunodeficiency. General study points: Repertoire-complication correlations in CVID were limited by patient heterogeneity.

Profiling relied on immunoSEQ multiplex PCR, and the TCRdb table lists in-frame clones only, not all of them. The data show fewer than 60,000 clones, with none appearing a single time. A few counts support this clone. No antigen is known for it. The read ends 3 residues before the CDR3 terminus; that terminus is restored from the germline J gene. The germline CDR1 and CDR2 sequences are WSHSY and SAAADI. The CDR3 contains 14 residues. Trimming stripped 3 bases from V and 2 bases from J, with 8 bases between. The sample comprised peripheral blood mononuclear cells. The origin of this receptor is a person aged 18 to 75 in good health. The rearrangement links TRBV10-2 to TRBJ2-1; no reliable D call. CDR3 loop: CASSDPVTYNEQFF. The DNA read from the CDR3 is TGCGCCAGCAGTGATCCAGTCACCTACAATGAG.